Below are 31 T cell receptor beta chains sequenced from a single sample in a study of T-cell memory formation after mild COVID-19. TCRdb redid the calling of the 5' RACE reads with MiXCR, one entry per CDR3 protein. The sample contains 250,000 to 350,000 distinct CDR3 sequences, more than 15% of which appear only once. Sequenced: PBMCs or a T cell subset sorted from them (not recorded which). The receptors originated from a man in his late teens or twenties who had mild COVID-19 (a few samples of this study predate the infection). Cell type and time point are not known.

This clonotype was counted only a few times. The chain carries TRBV7-9 and TRBJ1-1; TRBD1 aligns across 11 bases. The CDR3 consists of 16 residues. V shed 5 bases, J shed 7 bases, and the junction held 12 bases outside the gene matches. CDR1 is SEHNR, CDR2 FQNEAQ, per germline (reference sequence). In nucleotides, the CDR3 is TGTGCCAGCAGCGCACCCGGGACAGGGGGACGGGATGAAGCTTTCTTT. It encodes CASSAPGTGGRDEAFF.

This clonotype was detected a few times. The J gene is TRBJ1-2, the V gene TRBV24-1; 7 bases map to TRBD1. The length of the CDR3 is 14 residues. Trimming cost V 4 bases and J 3 bases; bases outside gene matches: 4. Germline CDR1 and CDR2: KGHDR and SFDVKD. CDR3 region: CATSDQGTDYGYTF. The CDR3 coding sequence is TGTGCCACCAGTGACCAGGGGACAGACTATGGCTACACCTTC.

The chain recombines TRBV9 with TRBJ1-1; D unclear. Trimming cost V 4 bases and J 6 bases, with 19 bases left between them. This CDR3 contains 15 residues. Germline V lookup: CDR1 SGDLS, CDR2 YYNGEE. CDR3 protein: CASSPPKGRIAEAFF. CDR3 bases: TGTGCCAGCAGCCCCCCGAAGGGTCGTATCGCTGAAGCTTTCTTT.

This clonotype was seen more than once but under ten times. The rearrangement uses TRBV6-5 and TRBJ2-7, with D possibly matching TRBD1 (6 bases). V was pared by 5 bases and J by 7 bases, with 18 bases between. Germline CDR1 is MNHEY and CDR2 is SVGAGI. This CDR3 is built from 14 residues. The CDR3 DNA reads TGTGCCAGCAGTGCAATTACAGGGAGAGGGGAGCAGTACTTC. This sequence encodes CASSAITGRGEQYF.

The rearrangement joins TRBV12-5 to TRBJ1-1, with a possible D match to TRBD1 (5 bases). This CDR3 has 17 amino acids. Germline V gene data show CDR1 as LGHNT and CDR2 as FRNRAP. The V gene lost 1 base and the J gene lost 1 base, with 16 bases spanning the gap. CDR3 sequence reads: CASGLETGRGENTEAFF. The DNA for the CDR3 is TGTGCTAGTGGTTTGGAGACCGGACGGGGGGAGAACACTGAAGCTTTCTTT.

The chain has TRBV7-2 and TRBJ2-5; 9 positions agree with TRBD2. Germline-derived CDR1 and CDR2 are SGHTA and FQGNSA. Germline trimming cut 7 bases from V and 3 bases from J; bases unmatched to any gene: 3. CDR3 length: 13 residues. The DNA for the CDR3 is TGTGCCAGCACCCGACTAGCGGAAGAGACCCAGTACTTC. This gives the protein CASTRLAEETQYF.

This clonotype was counted only a few times. The V and J genes are TRBV2 and TRBJ2-5; D remains unclear. Germline V CDR1 and CDR2: SNHLY, FYNNEI. This CDR3 contains 13 residues. Trimming left V 1 base short and J 0 bases short, with 3 bases between. CDR3 protein: CASSEVDQETQYF. The CDR3 bases are TGTGCCAGCAGTGAAGTAGACCAAGAGACCCAGTACTTC.

This clonotype was recorded a few times. The chain recombines TRBV12-3 or TRBV12-4 with TRBJ2-2, with TRBD2 matching 10 bases. CDR3 length equals 13 residues. As DNA, the CDR3 is TGTGGGCTAGCGGGGGCCTACACCGGGGAGCTGTTTTTT. This sequence encodes CGLAGAYTGELFF.

Comment on this clonotype: One end of the junction does not line up with germline, which may come from a read error. This sequence joins TRBV5-1 and TRBJ2-5; D is unclear. CDR1 is SGHRS, CDR2 YFSETQ, per germline. CDR3 length: 15 residues. CDR3 residues: CASSLVGPYQEPQYF. The CDR3 DNA is TGCGCCAGCAGCTTGGTTGGACCCTATCAAGAGCCCCAGTACTTC.

This chain uses TRBV20-1 with TRBJ2-7; 12 bases agree with TRBD2. This CDR3 has 15 residues. V shed 1 base, J shed 6 bases, and the junction held 7 bases outside the gene matches. The germline V gene has CDR1 DFQATT and CDR2 SNEGSKA (reference sequence). The CDR3 loop is CSARGPSGGAGEQYF. CDR3 in DNA: TGCAGTGCTAGAGGCCCTAGCGGGGGGGCCGGCGAGCAGTACTTC.

The chain couples TRBV7-2 to TRBJ2-3, with D unclear. Germline lookup yields CDR1 SGHTA and CDR2 FQGNSA. The length of the CDR3 is 13 residues. The V end lost 5 bases, the J end lost 10 bases, and 16 bases lay between the germline ends. The CDR3 bases are TGTGCCAGCAGCCCCACGTGGGCGAGTGCGCAGTATTTT. It encodes CASSPTWASAQYF.

Many counts were recorded for this clonotype. The chain couples TRBV12-3 or TRBV12-4 to TRBJ2-1, with D uncertain. V lost 5 bases and J 4 bases, leaving 6 bases between the germline ends. The CDR3 is 12 amino acids. The CDR3 protein is CASSRAYNEQFF. The CDR3 DNA follows: TGTGCCAGCAGTAGGGCGTACAATGAGCAGTTCTTC.

Only a few counts were recorded for this clonotype. The chain joins TRBV12-3 or TRBV12-4 to TRBJ1-1; TRBD1 is a possible D gene (5 bases). The CDR3 is 14 residues long. Trimming stripped 2 bases from V and 1 base from J, with 8 bases between. The CDR3 region is CASSLMGQNTEAFF. In nucleotides, the CDR3 is TGTGCCAGCAGTTTAATGGGGCAGAACACTGAAGCTTTCTTT.

This clonotype occurred many times. V usage is TRBV3-1 and J usage is TRBJ2-3, with 15 bases that match TRBD2. Germline CDR1 is LGHDT and CDR2 is YNNKEL (reference sequence). The CDR3 is 15 residues long. With 4 bases clipped from V and 4 bases from J, the junction kept 0 bases outside the gene matches. CDR3 region: CASSRTSGGADTQYF. For the CDR3, the DNA is TGTGCCAGCAGCCGGACTAGCGGGGGGGCAGATACGCAGTATTTT.

There are a few counts of this clonotype. The chain couples TRBV7-2 to TRBJ1-1; the D is unclear. Trimming took 3 bases from V and 1 from J, leaving 9 bases between them. The CDR3 is 14 residues long. CDR1 and CDR2 from the germline V gene are SGHTA and FQGNSA. CDR3 protein: CASSFYSTNTEAFF. The DNA for the CDR3 is TGTGCCAGCAGCTTCTACAGCACGAACACTGAAGCTTTCTTT.

The chain combines TRBV29-1 with TRBJ2-1, with D unresolved. The CDR3 sequence is 14 residues long. Trimming stripped 1 base from V and 0 bases from J, with 7 bases between. Germline CDR1 is SQVTM and CDR2 is ANQGSEA. CDR3 nucleotide sequence: TGCAGCGTTGAAGGGGCAAACTCCTACAATGAGCAGTTCTTC. This encodes CSVEGANSYNEQFF.

This clonotype was recorded a few times. The chain employs TRBV7-8 and TRBJ1-4; D remains ambiguous. The CDR3 spans 14 residues. CDR1 SGHVS and CDR2 FQNEAQ come from the germline V gene. Between the trimmed V and J ends, which lost 5 bases and 7 bases, there was a span of 14 bases. In nucleotides, the CDR3 is TGTGCCAGCAGCCCAATAAACCCGATTGAAAAACTGTTTTTT. Translation: CASSPINPIEKLFF.

The table lists this clonotype with many counts. V gene TRBV5-1 combines with J gene TRBJ2-5; the D gene could be TRBD1 or TRBD2 (5 bases each). The germline V and J ends were trimmed by 1 base and 4 bases, with 11 bases remaining between them. There are 14 residues in the CDR3. Germline values: CDR1 SGHRS, CDR2 YFSETQ. This CDR3 reads CASSLTPGTETQYF. CDR3 in DNA: TGCGCCAGCAGCTTGACCCCGGGGACAGAGACCCAGTACTTC.

This clonotype was counted many times. V and J are TRBV5-1 and TRBJ1-2; TRBD1 aligns across 9 bases. This CDR3 has 15 residues. The V and J ends lost 0 bases and 2 bases, in that order; junction bases with no gene match: 2. Germline CDR1 and CDR2: SGHRS and YFSETQ. CDR3: CASSLAGTGNYGYTF. The CDR3 region has the DNA TGCGCCAGCAGCTTGGCTGGGACAGGGAACTATGGCTACACCTTC.

The chain employs TRBV14 and TRBJ2-7; tentatively, D is TRBD1 (5 bases). The CDR3 length is 14 residues. Per germline, CDR1 SGHDN and CDR2 FVKESK. Trimming took 0 bases from V and 5 from J, leaving 11 bases between them. Here the CDR3 reads CASSQDGADHEQYV. CDR3 bases: TGTGCCAGCAGCCAAGATGGGGCGGACCACGAGCAGTACGTC.

This clonotype was observed many times. The V call is TRBV10-2, the J call TRBJ1-5; 8 bases are shared with TRBD1. Germline V gives CDR1 WSHSY, CDR2 SAAADI. There are 15 residues in the CDR3. V gave up 6 bases and J gave up 1 base; unmatched junction bases: 5. The CDR3 here is CASSLTGASNQPQHF. CDR3 coding DNA: TGCGCCAGCAGCCTGACAGGGGCGAGCAATCAGCCCCAGCATTTT.

This clonotype has ten or more counts. The rearrangement joins TRBV12-3 or TRBV12-4 to TRBJ1-1; 10 bases fit TRBD1. J lost 3 bases, V lost 4 bases, and 5 bases had no gene match. This CDR3 region has 15 residues. CDR3 sequence reads: CASSWGTGADTEAFF. CDR3 in DNA: TGTGCCAGCAGTTGGGGGACAGGGGCGGACACTGAAGCTTTCTTT.

The chain uses TRBV5-1 and TRBJ1-1; 7 bases match TRBD1. J lost 3 bases, V lost 4 bases, and 9 bases had no gene match. Germline V CDR1 and CDR2: SGHRS, YFSETQ. The CDR3 contains 15 residues. CDR3 sequence: CASSPDRWGDTEAFF. CDR3 DNA sequence: TGCGCCAGCAGCCCGGACAGGTGGGGCGACACTGAAGCTTTCTTT.

This clonotype has a count of ten or more. V usage is TRBV5-1 and J usage is TRBJ2-1; TRBD2 is a possible D gene (5 bases). The CDR3 extends over 13 amino acids. CDR1 and CDR2 (germline): SGHRS, YFSETQ. The V end was cut by 5 bases, the J end by 8 bases, with 14 bases between. CDR3 in amino acids: CASREGVWYEQFF. The DNA for the CDR3 is TGCGCCAGCAGAGAGGGCGTTTGGTATGAGCAGTTCTTC.

This chain links TRBV7-9 with TRBJ2-4; D is possibly TRBD1 (6 bases). CDR1 and CDR2 (germline): SEHNR, FQNEAQ (reference sequence). The CDR3 has 15 residues. Trimming removed 4 bases at V and 6 bases at J, with 16 bases between. CDR3 protein: CASSSRTTQGNIQYF. CDR3 DNA: TGTGCCAGCAGCTCTAGGACGACACAGGGAAACATTCAGTACTTC.

This clonotype was picked up a small number of times. The chain joins TRBV12-3 or TRBV12-4 to TRBJ2-5, with D unclear. The CDR3 covers 14 residues. V lost 6 bases, J lost 0 bases, and 11 bases lay in between. The CDR3 nucleotides are TGTGCCAGCAGCTCCCGGGCGTACCAAGAGACCCAGTACTTC. Translation gives CASSSRAYQETQYF.

This clonotype has at least ten counts. The chain couples TRBV5-5 to TRBJ2-1, with D possibly matching TRBD1 (6 bases). V lost 5 bases and J 2 bases, leaving 14 bases between the germline ends. CDR1 SGHKS and CDR2 YYEKEE come from the germline V gene (reference sequence). This CDR3 is 15 amino acids long. As DNA, the CDR3 is TGTGCCAGCAGTCACGACAGGCGAACCTACAATGAGCAGTTCTTC. Residues: CASSHDRRTYNEQFF. The full variable domain, in which reference TRBV5-5 and TRBJ2-1 provide the parts outside the CDR3, is DAGVTQSPTHLIKTRGQQVTLRCSPISGHKSVSWYQQVLGQGPQFIFQYYEKEERGRGNFPDRFSARQFPNYSSELNVNALLLGDSALYLCASSHDRRTYNEQFFGPGTRLTVL.

The table lists this clonotype with a few counts. The CDR3: CASSLHSAGEQYF. DNA for the CDR3: TGTGCCAGCAGCCTCCACAGCGCAGGCGAGCAGTACTTC. The chain employs TRBV4-2 and TRBJ2-7; D is unresolved. The CDR3 has 13 residues. Germline V CDR1 and CDR2: LGHNA, YNFKEQ. The germline V and J ends were trimmed by 4 bases and 6 bases, with 13 bases remaining between them.

The chain joins TRBV11-2 to TRBJ2-1; TRBD2 agrees at 8 bases. CDR1 SGHAT and CDR2 FQNNGV come from the germline V gene. There are 15 residues in the CDR3. With 2 bases clipped from V and 6 bases from J, the junction kept 6 bases outside the gene matches. The chain's CDR3 is CASSLNGGAGNEQFF. The CDR3 coding sequence is TGTGCCAGCAGCTTAAACGGGGGGGCCGGCAATGAGCAGTTCTTC.

This clonotype was observed a few times. CDR3 in amino acids: CASSSGTGADGYTF. The DNA for the CDR3 is TGCGCCAGCAGCTCCGGGACAGGGGCGGATGGCTACACCTTC. The chain uses TRBV5-1 and TRBJ1-2; 10 positions match TRBD1. The CDR3 has 14 residues. Germline V gene sequence: CDR1 SGHRS, CDR2 YFSETQ. V lost 3 bases and J lost 6; bases outside the gene matches: 5.

This clonotype was found a few times. This chain joins TRBV12-3 or TRBV12-4 and TRBJ1-5; D gene unclear. This CDR3 is 13 amino acids long. The V end was cut by 4 bases, the J end by 5 bases, with 9 bases between. CDR3 amino acids: CASSSRLHQPQHF. The CDR3 coding sequence is TGTGCCAGCAGTTCAAGACTTCATCAGCCCCAGCATTTT.